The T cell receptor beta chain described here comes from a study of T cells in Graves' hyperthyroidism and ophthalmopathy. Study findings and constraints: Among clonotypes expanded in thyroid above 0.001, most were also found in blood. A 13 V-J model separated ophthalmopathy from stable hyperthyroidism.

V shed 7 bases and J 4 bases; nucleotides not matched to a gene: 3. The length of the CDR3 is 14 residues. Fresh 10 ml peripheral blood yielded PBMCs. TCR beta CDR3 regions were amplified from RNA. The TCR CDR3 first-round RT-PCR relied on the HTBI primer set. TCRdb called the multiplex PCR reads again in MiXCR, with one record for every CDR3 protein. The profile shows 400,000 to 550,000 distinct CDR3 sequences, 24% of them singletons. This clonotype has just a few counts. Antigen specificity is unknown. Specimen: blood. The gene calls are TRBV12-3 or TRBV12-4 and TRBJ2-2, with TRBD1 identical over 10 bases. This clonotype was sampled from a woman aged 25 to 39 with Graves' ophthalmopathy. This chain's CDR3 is CASKWTGGTGELFF. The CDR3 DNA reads TGTGCCAGCAAATGGACAGGGGGCACCGGGGAGCTGTTTTTT.